This T cell receptor beta chain was captured in a study of blood T cell repertoires in COVID-19. Germline-derived CDR1 and CDR2 are MGHDK and SYGVNS. The CDR3 has 15 amino acids. Between the trimmed V and J ends, which lost 1 base and 6 bases, there was a span of 15 bases. Sequencing was performed with immunoSEQ multiplex PCR; in TCRdb, only in-frame clones are kept and a portion is missing. The sample has 130,000 or so clones, roughly 75% seen once. The receptor was derived from a man aged 60 to 75 with active or convalescent COVID-19. The chain carries TRBV25-1 and TRBJ1-2; TRBD1 is a possible D gene (5 bases). Material: peripheral blood. The CDR3 region is CASSEWGAGIDGYTF. As DNA, the CDR3 is TGTGCCAGCAGTGAATGGGGTGCAGGGATCGATGGCTACACCTTC.